These 24 T cell receptor beta chains were all obtained from the same sample, sequenced in a study of identifying expanded T cells in peripheral blood. Produced via immunoSEQ multiplex PCR; TCRdb's table is partial and in-frame only. Among more than 95,000 clones listed, more than 80% were seen once. Source material: blood. The receptors here all came from a person aged 18 to 75 in good health.

DNA of the CDR3: TGTGCCAGCAGCACCGGGACAGTGAACACTGAAGCTTTCTTT. It yields the protein CASSTGTVNTEAFF. The chain recombines TRBV7-9 with TRBJ1-1; 7 nucleotides line up with TRBD1. The germline V gene has CDR1 SEHNR and CDR2 FQNEAQ (reference sequence). This CDR3 has 14 amino acids. Trimming at V came to 5 bases and at J to 0 bases, leaving 3 bases not matched to a gene.

This chain joins TRBV7-3 and TRBJ2-3; 11 bases are a match to TRBD1. Germline V gives CDR1 SGHTA, CDR2 FQGTGA. CDR3 size: 15 residues. J was trimmed by 5 bases and V by 5 bases; bases with no gene match: 6. In DNA form, the CDR3 reads TGTGCCAGCAGCCCCTGGGGACAGGGGGTAGATACGCAGTATTTT. It codes for CASSPWGQGVDTQYF. The full variable domain, rest sourced from reference TRBV7-3 and TRBJ2-3, is GAGVSQTPSNKVTEKGKYVELRCDPISGHTALYWYRQSLGQGPEFLIYFQGTGAADDSGLPNDRFFAVRPEGSVSTLKIQRTERGDSAVYLCASSPWGQGVDTQYFGPGTRLTVL.

The CDR3 protein is CASSLKKNPGQRETQYF. The CDR3 region has the DNA TGTGCCAGCTCACTCAAAAAAAACCCGGGGCAACGAGAGACCCAGTACTTC. The chain recombines TRBV18 with TRBJ2-5, with D perhaps given as TRBD1 or TRBD2 (5 bases each). The germline V and J ends were trimmed by 4 bases and 4 bases, with 22 bases remaining between them. This CDR3 has 17 residues. CDR1 and CDR2 from the germline V gene are KGHSH and LQKENI.

The V call is TRBV6-5, the J call TRBJ1-2; D may be TRBD1 (6 bases). Trimming left V 5 bases short and J 8 bases short, with 9 bases between. This CDR3 spans 11 amino acids. Germline V gene sequence: CDR1 MNHEY, CDR2 SVGAGI. CDR3 coding DNA: TGTGCCAGCAGTACAGGGTACGGCTACACCTTC. Encoded protein: CASSTGYGYTF.

The chain links TRBV4-1 to TRBJ1-2; no clear D gene. This CDR3 has 16 amino acids. V lost 3 bases and J lost 6, with 20 bases in between. CDR1 and CDR2 (germline): MGHRA, YSYEKL. This CDR3 reads CASSQGIRNVEHGYTF. The DNA for the CDR3 is TGCGCCAGCAGCCAGGGGATACGTAATGTTGAACATGGCTACACCTTC.

The chain uses TRBV20-1 and TRBJ2-3, with 7 bases matching TRBD2. The ends lost 4 bases at V and 7 bases at J; junction bases unmatched: 2. This CDR3 has 11 amino acids. The germline V gene encodes CDR1 DFQATT and CDR2 SNEGSKA (reference sequence). The CDR3 region has the DNA TGCAGTGCTACTAGCGGAAATACGCAGTATTTT. It encodes CSATSGNTQYF.

This chain uses TRBV4-1 with TRBJ1-4; 7 nucleotides line up with TRBD1. Looked up from germline, CDR1 is MGHRA and CDR2 is YSYEKL. Trimming cost V 5 bases and J 7 bases; bases outside gene matches: 7. This CDR3 has 14 amino acids. The CDR3 DNA follows: TGCGCCAGCAGCTATGAAGGGGGCCGTGAAAAACTGTTTTTT. Its protein product is CASSYEGGREKLFF.

V gene TRBV7-6 combines with J gene TRBJ2-7; no firm D call. The germline CDR1 and CDR2 sequences are SGHVS and FNYEAQ. Trimming left V 0 bases short and J 3 bases short, with 6 bases between. This CDR3 comprises 13 residues. The CDR3 nucleotides are TGTGCCAGCAGCTTAGCGGGAAGCTACGAGCAGTACTTC. This codes for CASSLAGSYEQYF.

This clone was detected a few times. V usage is TRBV7-2 and J usage is TRBJ2-2; maybe TRBD2 (5 bases). V dropped 2 bases and J dropped 6 bases, with 7 bases sitting between them. The CDR3 contains 13 residues. Germline-derived CDR1 and CDR2 are SGHTA and FQGNSA. As DNA, the CDR3 is TGTGCCAGCAGCTTAAGAGGGCCCGGGGAGCTGTTTTTT. As protein: CASSLRGPGELFF.

This clone was detected only once. V and J are TRBV15 and TRBJ1-3, with no clear D. Germline V gene sequence: CDR1 LNHNV, CDR2 YYDKDF (reference sequence). This CDR3 is 13 amino acids long. The ends were cut back, 1 base at V and 3 bases at J, with 4 bases in the middle. CDR3 sequence reads: CATSRVGGNTIYF. The CDR3 DNA follows: TGTGCCACCAGCAGAGTAGGTGGAAACACCATATATTTT.

The chain has TRBV11-2 and TRBJ1-1; possible D gene TRBD1, 6 bases. The CDR3 contains 15 residues. Trimming removed 4 bases from V and 4 bases from J, with 16 bases in between. Germline assignment: CDR1 SGHAT and CDR2 FQNNGV. The CDR3 region has the DNA TGTGCCAGCAGCTCAACCAGCGGGGGCGGCACTGAAGCTTTCTTT. Protein product: CASSSTSGGGTEAFF.

As regards this clone: The sample contains more than one DNA sequence encoding this CDR3. J is TRBJ1-6 and V is TRBV6-6, with D unresolved. Germline V gene data show CDR1 as MNHNY and CDR2 as SVGAGI (reference sequence). This CDR3 spans 14 amino acids. V shed 0 bases and J shed 9 bases, with 9 bases lying between them. CDR3 amino acids: CASSYSGSRSPLHF. The CDR3 bases are TGTGCCAGCAGTTACTCGGGGTCCCGTTCACCCCTCCACTTT.

This clone appeared a few times. This rearrangement joins TRBV27 to TRBJ2-7; D not certain. Germline V gives CDR1 MNHEY, CDR2 SMNVEV (reference sequence). This CDR3 is 13 amino acids long. V was clipped by 5 bases and J by 2 bases, with 10 bases between them. The CDR3 sequence: CASSDLVTYEQYF. The CDR3 bases are TGTGCCAGCAGTGATCTAGTCACCTACGAGCAGTACTTC.

The V and J genes are TRBV2 and TRBJ1-2; no reliable D call. Germline assignment: CDR1 SNHLY and CDR2 FYNNEI. This CDR3 contains 11 residues. V was pared by 8 bases and J by 7 bases, with 11 bases between. The CDR3 DNA reads as TGTGCCAGCGTGCGAGCAATTGGCTACACCTTC. This translates into CASVRAIGYTF. Looking up the rest from reference TRBV2 and TRBJ1-2 gives the full variable domain: EPEVTQTPSHQVTQMGQEVILRCVPISNHLYFYWYRQILGQKVEFLVSFYNNEISEKSEIFDDQFSVERPDGSNFTLKIRSTKLEDSAMYFCASVRAIGYTFGSGTRLTVV.

This rearrangement joins TRBV6-1 to TRBJ2-1; TRBD1 agrees at 8 bases. V shed 1 base, J shed 2 bases, and the junction held 7 bases outside the gene matches. In germline, CDR1 is MNHNS, CDR2 SASEGT. The CDR3 has 17 amino acids. The CDR3, as DNA: TGTGCCAGCAGTGAAGGATTTGGCAGGGGGCCCTACAATGAGCAGTTCTTC. Its protein product is CASSEGFGRGPYNEQFF.

This sequence joins TRBV7-2 and TRBJ1-6; D may be TRBD1 (6 bases). Germline values: CDR1 SGHTA, CDR2 FQGNSA. The CDR3 covers 16 residues. Trimming shortened V by 4 bases and J by 7 bases, and 17 bases separated the two germline ends. CDR3 bases: TGTGCCAGCAGCTCCGCGGGGGACGGGACAAATTCACCCCTCCACTTT. Amino acid sequence: CASSSAGDGTNSPLHF.

The CDR3 region has the DNA TGTGCCAGCAGCTTCCGGGACAGGGGTGAAAAACTGTTTTTT. Translating gives CASSFRDRGEKLFF. V and J are TRBV11-2 and TRBJ1-4, with 10 bases lining up with TRBD1. The V segment lost 3 bases and the J segment 7 bases; nucleotides outside the gene matches: 2. Germline V CDR1 and CDR2: SGHAT, FQNNGV. This CDR3 has 14 residues. The full variable domain, rest sourced from reference TRBV11-2 and TRBJ1-4, is EAGVAQSPRYKIIEKRQSVAFWCNPISGHATLYWYQQILGQGPKLLIQFQNNGVVDDSQLPKDRFSAERLKGVDSTLKIQPAKLEDSAVYLCASSFRDRGEKLFFGSGTQLSVL.

This clone has ten or more counts. V gene TRBV7-9 combines with J gene TRBJ2-3; 10 bases agree with TRBD2. Germline CDR1 is SEHNR and CDR2 is FQNEAQ (reference sequence). The CDR3 has 16 amino acids. Trimming took 1 base from V and 6 from J; bases not matched to a gene: 7. The chain's CDR3 is CASSLGLAGAPDTQYF. CDR3 in DNA: TGTGCCAGCAGCTTAGGTCTAGCGGGGGCTCCGGATACGCAGTATTTT.

This clone was detected once. V is TRBV4-3 and J is TRBJ2-7, with D perhaps given as TRBD1 or TRBD2 (5 bases each). Germline V gives CDR1 LGHNA, CDR2 YSLEER. V was cut by 2 bases and J by 2 bases, with 13 bases left in between. CDR3 length: 15 amino acids. In DNA form, the CDR3 reads TGCGCCAGCAGCCAAAACCCGGGACCAGCCTACGAGCAGTACTTC. This translates into CASSQNPGPAYEQYF.

This CDR3 reads CASSVDEGGPQYF. The CDR3 bases are TGTGCCAGCAGCGTAGATGAGGGGGGTCCCCAGTACTTC. The V and J genes are TRBV9 and TRBJ2-5, with D possibly called TRBD1 or TRBD2 (6 bases each). The germline V gene has CDR1 SGDLS and CDR2 YYNGEE. This CDR3 comprises 13 residues. V was cut by 0 bases and J by 9 bases, with 12 bases left in between.

V usage is TRBV6-1 and J usage is TRBJ1-5; 8 positions match TRBD1. Trimming cost V 5 bases and J 3 bases; bases outside gene matches: 6. Germline CDR1 MNHNS, CDR2 SASEGT. This CDR3 has 15 amino acids. CDR3 in amino acids: CASSKDRADNQPQHF. The CDR3, as DNA: TGTGCCAGCAGTAAGGACAGGGCCGACAATCAGCCCCAGCATTTT.

The chain links TRBV6-4 to TRBJ1-2; the D is unclear. V was trimmed by 4 bases and J by 7 bases, leaving 13 bases between them. Germline V gene lookup returns CDR1 MRHNA and CDR2 SNTAGT. The CDR3 is made up of 13 amino acids. CDR3 nucleotides: TGTGCCAGCAGTGCCGGCGGGCCCAGTGGCTACACCTTC. Translation gives CASSAGGPSGYTF.

The gene calls are TRBV6-1 and TRBJ1-5; no clear D. Germline V lookup: CDR1 MNHNS, CDR2 SASEGT. Trimming removed 3 bases from V and 3 bases from J, with 18 bases in between. This CDR3 has 17 residues. Here the CDR3 reads CASSDGSRLLNNQPQHF. The CDR3 DNA reads TGTGCCAGCAGTGATGGTTCGAGACTCCTAAACAATCAGCCCCAGCATTTT.

J is TRBJ2-7 and V is TRBV10-3; the D gene is possibly TRBD2 (5 bases). V dropped 7 bases and J dropped 3 bases, with 13 bases sitting between them. The germline CDR1 and CDR2 sequences are ENHRY and SYGVKD. This CDR3 spans 13 amino acids. The CDR3 spells CAINSGPHYEQYF. The CDR3 DNA reads TGTGCCATCAACAGCGGTCCCCACTACGAGCAGTACTTC.